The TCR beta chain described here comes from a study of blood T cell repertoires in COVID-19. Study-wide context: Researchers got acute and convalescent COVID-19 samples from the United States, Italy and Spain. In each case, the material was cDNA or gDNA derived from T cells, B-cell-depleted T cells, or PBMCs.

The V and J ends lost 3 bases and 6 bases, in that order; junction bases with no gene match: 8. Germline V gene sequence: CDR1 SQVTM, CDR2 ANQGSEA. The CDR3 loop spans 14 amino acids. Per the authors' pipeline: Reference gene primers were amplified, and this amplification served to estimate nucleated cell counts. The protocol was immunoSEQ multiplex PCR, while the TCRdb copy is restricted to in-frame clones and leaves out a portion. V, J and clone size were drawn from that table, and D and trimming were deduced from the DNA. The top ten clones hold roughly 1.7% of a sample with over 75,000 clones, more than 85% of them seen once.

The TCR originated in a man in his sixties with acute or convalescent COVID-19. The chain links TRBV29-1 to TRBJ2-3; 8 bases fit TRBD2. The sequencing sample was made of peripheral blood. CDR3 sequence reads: CSVEVGERGDTQYF. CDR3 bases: TGCAGCGTTGAGGTGGGGGAGCGGGGGGATACGCAGTATTTT.